This T cell receptor beta chain was identified during a study of cytomegalovirus exposure and HLA in healthy donors. At the level of the study: Of roughly 400 genotyped donors, roughly 80% grouped in the Caucasian-associated ancestry cluster. Study findings and constraints: Clonal expansion was found to be greater in HLA-associated TCR beta chains than in equally common others in a later analysis. In a later analysis, common viral pathogens appeared linked to several of the most significant clusters.

PCR employed 60 Vbeta and 13 Jbeta primers. Sequenced by immunoSEQ multiplex PCR; TCRdb stores in-frame clones only, minus some. Here the sample table reports around 46,000 clones. The CDR3 totals 13 residues. The V and J ends lost 6 bases and 1 base, in that order; junction bases with no gene match: 1. CDR1 KGHSH and CDR2 LQKENI come from the germline V gene. A word on this clone: Its target is unknown.

The sequence was obtained from a woman between 40 and 50 years old in good health and CMV-seronegative. The sample consisted of PBMCs. The chain recombines TRBV18 with TRBJ1-2; 8 bases map to TRBD1. The CDR3 DNA reads TGTGCCAGCTCCGACAGGGGTAACTATGGCTACACCTTC. As protein: CASSDRGNYGYTF. The complete variable domain, with remaining parts taken from reference TRBV18 and TRBJ1-2, reads NAGVMQNPRHLVRRRGQEARLRCSPMKGHSHVYWYRQLPEEGLKFMVYLQKENIIDESGMPKERFSAEFPKEGPSILRIQQVVRGDSAAYFCASSDRGNYGYTFGSGTRLTVV.